This TCR beta chain is drawn from a study of beta chain features in type 1 diabetes. Notes on the study in general: Among patients, naive, central memory and Treg TCRB repertoires appeared more similar than among healthy donors. A moderate, significant TCRB CDR3 shortening appeared in type 1 diabetes across four CD4+ subsets. PCR might show a preference for shorter templates, equally across patients and controls. Patients with type 1 diabetes showed fewer VDJ junction insertions and more deletions.

The junction had 6 bases not matched to a gene; V was cut back by 2 bases and J by 6 bases. Germline V gene lookup returns CDR1 LNHNV and CDR2 YYDKDF (reference sequence). CDR3 length equals 15 residues. Every isolated RNA sample was fully reverse transcribed, so sequencing captured expressed TCRB transcripts. This table comes from immunoSEQ multiplex PCR, and its TCRdb copy is limited to in-frame clones, with some not included. The data show 150,000 to 200,000 clones, roughly 60% seen once. Purity exceeded 95% in all sorted populations. On this clone: The antigen is undetermined.

Sequencing used naive CD4+ T cells from blood. The receptor was derived from a man younger than 45 with type 1 diabetes. The rearrangement uses TRBV15 and TRBJ2-4; TRBD1 matches at 8 bases. The CDR3 DNA reads as TGTGCCACCAGCAGAAACGACAGGGGAGTAAACATTCAGTACTTC. Residues: CATSRNDRGVNIQYF.